These T cell receptor beta chains were read from a single sample in a study of T cell changes during pregnancy in multiple sclerosis. Here immunoSEQ multiplex PCR was the method, and the copy in TCRdb shows in-frame clones only, minus some. The table shows about 51,000 clones, with 93% occurring only once. Here the sequenced sample was peripheral blood, taken in the second trimester of pregnancy. The receptors were gathered from a female donor with multiple sclerosis, enrolled in a pregnancy study. CDR3s include the opening cysteine and the closing phenylalanine or tryptophan. Each record gives: V gene, J gene, D gene, CDR3 DNA, CDR3 protein. A D gene is named only where the DNA matches it firmly.

v_call: TRBV5-1
j_call: TRBJ2-1
d_call: NA
cdr3_nt: TGCGCCAGCAGCTCCCCCCCGGGTGAGCAGTTCTTC
cdr3_aa: CASSSPPGEQFF

v_call: TRBV6-1
j_call: TRBJ1-5
d_call: NA
cdr3_nt: TGTGCCACCTTACAGCTTAGTGGCAATCAGCCCCAGCATTTT
cdr3_aa: CATLQLSGNQPQHF

v_call: TRBV28
j_call: TRBJ2-6
d_call: NA
cdr3_nt: TGTGCCAGCAGCCATACAGACACAGTCCTATCTGGGGCCAACGTCCTGACTTTC
cdr3_aa: CASSHTDTVLSGANVLTF

v_call: TRBV11-3
j_call: TRBJ2-5
d_call: NA
cdr3_nt: TGTGCCAGCAGCTTAGGGGGCGCTTCCCAAGAGACCCAGTACTTC
cdr3_aa: CASSLGGASQETQYF

v_call: TRBV7-9
j_call: TRBJ1-2
d_call: NA
cdr3_nt: TGTGCCAGCAGCTTAGGCAGGGAACGATCGGATGGCTACACCTTC
cdr3_aa: CASSLGRERSDGYTF

v_call: TRBV19
j_call: TRBJ2-5
d_call: NA
cdr3_nt: TGTGCCAGTAGTGATGTACTCCTAGAGACCCAGTACTTC
cdr3_aa: CASSDVLLETQYF

v_call: TRBV28
j_call: TRBJ2-7
d_call: TRBD1
cdr3_nt: TGTGCCAGCAGTTTACTTTGGGACAGACCCTCCTACGAGCAGTACTTC
cdr3_aa: CASSLLWDRPSYEQYF

v_call: TRBV7-4
j_call: TRBJ2-1
d_call: NA
cdr3_nt: TGTGCCAGCAGCTTTCGGGAGCAGTTCTTC
cdr3_aa: CASSFREQFF

v_call: TRBV7-3
j_call: TRBJ2-7
d_call: TRBD1
cdr3_nt: TGTGCCAGCAGCTTAGCAACAGGGGGCGAGCAGTACTTC
cdr3_aa: CASSLATGGEQYF

v_call: TRBV28
j_call: TRBJ1-2
d_call: NA
cdr3_nt: TGTGCCAGCAGCAACCCCGTTATGGGGGCGTACAACTATGGCTACACCTTC
cdr3_aa: CASSNPVMGAYNYGYTF

v_call: TRBV29-1
j_call: TRBJ1-1
d_call: NA
cdr3_nt: TGCAGCGTTGCCGGGGTGAGATTTGAAGCTTTCTTT
cdr3_aa: CSVAGVRFEAFF

v_call: TRBV6-6
j_call: TRBJ1-1
d_call: NA
cdr3_nt: TGTGCCAGCAGTCCACCTCCGTACAGGAGTGAAGCTTTCTTT
cdr3_aa: CASSPPPYRSEAFF

v_call: TRBV7-3
j_call: TRBJ2-1
d_call: TRBD1
cdr3_nt: TGTGCCAGCAGCTTGGGACAGGGGGGAGAGCAGTTCTTC
cdr3_aa: CASSLGQGGEQFF

v_call: TRBV4-1
j_call: TRBJ2-7
d_call: TRBD2
cdr3_nt: TGCGCCAGCAGCCTTTCCTGGGCTAGCGGGAGGGGCGAGCAGTACTTC
cdr3_aa: CASSLSWASGRGEQYF